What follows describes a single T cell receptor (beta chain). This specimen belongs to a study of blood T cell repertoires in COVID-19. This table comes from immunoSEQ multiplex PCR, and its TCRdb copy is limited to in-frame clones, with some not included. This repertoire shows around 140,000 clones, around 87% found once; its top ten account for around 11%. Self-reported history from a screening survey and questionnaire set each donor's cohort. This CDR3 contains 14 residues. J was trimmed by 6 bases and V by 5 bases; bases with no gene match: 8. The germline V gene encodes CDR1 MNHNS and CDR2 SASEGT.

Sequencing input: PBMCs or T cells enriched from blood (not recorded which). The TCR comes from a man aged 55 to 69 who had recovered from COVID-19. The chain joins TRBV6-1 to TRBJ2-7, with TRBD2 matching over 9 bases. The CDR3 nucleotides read TGTGCCAGCAGTAACCCCGGGACTAGCATCGAGCAGTACTTC. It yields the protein CASSNPGTSIEQYF.